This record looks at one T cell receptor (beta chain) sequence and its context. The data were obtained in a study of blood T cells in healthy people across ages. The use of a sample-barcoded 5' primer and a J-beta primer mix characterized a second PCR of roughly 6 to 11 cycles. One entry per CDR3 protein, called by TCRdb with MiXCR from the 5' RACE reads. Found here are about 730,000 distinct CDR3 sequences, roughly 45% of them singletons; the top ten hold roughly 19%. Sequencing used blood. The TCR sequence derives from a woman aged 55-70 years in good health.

The CDR3 coding sequence is TGTGCCAGCAGCGCTAGCGGGATCAGCACAGATACGCAGTATTTT. It translates to CASSASGISTDTQYF. The chain couples TRBV9 to TRBJ2-3, with TRBD2 identical over 9 bases. CDR1 and CDR2 (germline): SGDLS, YYNGEE. The CDR3 loop spans 15 amino acids. V lost 3 bases and J lost 0; bases outside the gene matches: 2.